The 3 T cell receptor beta chains given below trace back to one sample, sequenced in a study of CD8+CD57+ T cells in acquired aplastic anemia. Genomic DNA constituted the template upon which TCR beta VDJ and CDR3 profiling was performed. MiXCR, run by TCRdb on the reads, gives a single entry per CDR3 protein. The data contain about 190,000 distinct CDR3 sequences, less than 65% of them seen just once; the ten biggest clones take up approximately 16%. The specimen sequenced was sorted CD4+, CD8+, or CD8+CD57+ T cells (not recorded which) from PBMCs. The receptors come from a human donor in good health, serving as a control.

The chain recombines TRBV19 with TRBJ1-5; no definite D call. The CDR3 has 14 amino acids. The V and J ends lost 7 bases and 5 bases respectively, with 15 bases between them. The V gene's germline CDR1 is LNHDA and CDR2 SQIVND (reference sequence). CDR3 loop: CASTPWAAHQPQHF. The CDR3 DNA reads as TGTGCCAGTACCCCCTGGGCGGCTCATCAGCCCCAGCATTTT.

This clonotype appeared a few times. The V call is TRBV30, the J call TRBJ1-1; TRBD1 is a possible D gene (5 bases). The CDR3 sequence is 14 residues long. Germline CDR1 is GTSNPN and CDR2 is SVGIG (reference sequence). Trimming left V 4 bases short and J 6 bases short, with 18 bases between. CDR3 nucleotides: TGTGCCTGGACCCCAATATTGGGGACCTCTGAAGCTTTCTTT. Its protein is CAWTPILGTSEAFF.

In the case of this clonotype: With a much larger clone just one base away, this may be a read error. The V gene is TRBV11-2, the J gene TRBJ1-4; 7 positions match TRBD1. Per the germline V gene, CDR1 is SGHAT and CDR2 is FQNNGV. CDR3 length: 16 amino acids. In DNA, the CDR3 is TGTGCCAGCAGCTCTAGGCGGGGGCAGGGGGGAGAAAAACTGGTTTTT. Its protein product is CASSSRRGQGGEKLVF.